Listed below are T cell receptor beta chains from one sample, sequenced in a study of early T cells in non-severe SARS-CoV-2 infection. TCRdb re-called the 5' RACE reads through MiXCR, storing one row per CDR3 protein. The sample carries around 29,000 distinct CDR3 sequences, roughly 5.3% recorded once. Sequences were obtained from whole blood. The receptors originated from an adult who was a healthcare worker with PCR-confirmed SARS-CoV-2 infection or an uninfected control (not recorded which). Both conserved end residues are part of each CDR3. D genes are given only for firm matches. A clone size is listed for some rows: how often the clone was seen (once, few, many), or a class if it is expanded.

>TRBJ2-5|TRBV5-5|-|many
TGTGCCAGCAGCTTAACACCCCAAGAGACCCAGTACTTC
CASSLTPQETQYF
>TRBJ1-2|TRBV12-3/TRBV12-4|TRBD1|many
TGTGCCAGCAGTCCAGGGACAGTTGGGGGCTACACCTTC
CASSPGTVGGYTF
>TRBJ2-7|TRBV28|TRBD2|-
TGTGCCAGCAGCGATATTAGCGGGAGTCGGTACGAGCAGTACTTC
CASSDISGSRYEQYF
>TRBJ1-2|TRBV18|-|few
TGTGCCAGCTCACCACTGGGGGGGGCTGGCTACACCTTC
CASSPLGGAGYTF
>TRBJ2-1|TRBV12-3/TRBV12-4|-|few
TGTGCCAGCAGTTTGAGCGGACTCAATGAGCAGTTCTTC
CASSLSGLNEQFF
>TRBJ2-3|TRBV9|TRBD2|many
TGTGCCAGCAGCGTAGGAAGCGGGAGCGGGGGTGATACGCAGTATTTT
CASSVGSGSGGDTQYF
>TRBJ1-6|TRBV12-3/TRBV12-4|-|many
TGTGCCAGCAGTTATGAACACTCGAATTCACCCCTCCACTTT
CASSYEHSNSPLHF
>TRBJ2-3|TRBV7-8|-|few
TGTGCCAGCGAGGGGGGTATTAGCACAGATACGCAGTATTTT
CASEGGISTDTQYF
>TRBJ2-3|TRBV7-9|TRBD2|many
TGTGCCAGCAGCCATCCGGGACTAGCGGGGGCTAGCACAGATACGCAGTATTTT
CASSHPGLAGASTDTQYF
>TRBJ2-7|TRBV29-1|-|few
TGCAGCGTTCTTACCCGCGAGCAGTACTTC
CSVLTREQYF
>TRBJ1-2|TRBV20-1|TRBD1|many
TGCAGTGCTTCCCCCGGGACAGGGCGACTCACGTTCTATGGCTACACCTTC
CSASPGTGRLTFYGYTF
>TRBJ2-5|TRBV6-2/TRBV6-3|-|many
TGTGCCAGCAGTAAAGACATTGGGACCCAGTACTTC
CASSKDIGTQYF
>TRBJ2-2|TRBV4-2|TRBD2|many
TGTGCCAGCAGCCAAGAGGCTAGCGGGGCGAACACCGGGGAGCTGTTTTTT
CASSQEASGANTGELFF
>TRBJ2-1|TRBV18|TRBD2|many
TGTGCCAGCTTCTCGCTTAGCGGGAGGATAGGTGAGCAGTTCTTC
CASFSLSGRIGEQFF
>TRBJ2-1|TRBV11-2|TRBD2|many
TGTGCCAGCAGAGGACTAGCGGGAGCCCATGAGCAGTTCTTC
CASRGLAGAHEQFF
>TRBJ1-2|TRBV9|-|many
TGTGCCAGCAGCGTCAACAGGGAGGGTAGTGGCTACACCTTC
CASSVNREGSGYTF
>TRBJ2-3|TRBV6-1|-|many
TGTGCCAGCAGTCAAATGAAGGGAGATACGCAGTATTTT
CASSQMKGDTQYF
>TRBJ1-5|TRBV4-2|-|many
TGTGCCAGCAGCCAAGAAACAGCTTCCAATCAGCCCCAGCATTTT
CASSQETASNQPQHF
>TRBJ1-1|TRBV5-4|-|many
TGTGCCAGCAGCTTAGACGCGGGCAACACTGAAGCTTTCTTT
CASSLDAGNTEAFF
>TRBJ2-1|TRBV11-2|-|many
TGTGCCAGCAGCAGTCGGACAGGTCCCGGGGGTGAGCAGTTCTTC
CASSSRTGPGGEQFF
>TRBJ2-2|TRBV7-2|-|many
TGTGCCAGCAGCTTAGCGGCGGTGGTGACCGGGGAGCTGTTTTTT
CASSLAAVVTGELFF
>TRBJ2-1|TRBV7-9|TRBD1|many
TGTGCCACCATACAGGGGAGCTCCTACAATGAGCAGTTCTTC
CATIQGSSYNEQFF
>TRBJ2-7|TRBV6-1|TRBD1|many
TGTGCCAGCAGTGCCTACACAGGGGCCGGAGCCTACGAGCAGTACTTC
CASSAYTGAGAYEQYF
>TRBJ2-1|TRBV7-3|TRBD2|many
TGTGCCAGCAGCTTACTAGCGGGAGGGCCGCGGAACAACAATGAGCAGTTCTTC
CASSLLAGGPRNNNEQFF
>TRBJ2-5|TRBV7-3|TRBD2|many
TGTGCCAGCAGCTTAGCGGGAGATCGAGAGACCCAGTACTTC
CASSLAGDRETQYF
>TRBJ2-1|TRBV20-1|-|many
TGCAGTGCTTTACGCTTTAGTGTGGTCTTC
CSALRFSVVF
>TRBJ2-5|TRBV20-1|-|-
TGCACCAACCACCTGGGGGCGACCCAGTACTTC
CTNHLGATQYF
>TRBJ2-1|TRBV7-2|-|many
TGTGCCAGCAGCCGGTATATCGCCTTTCTTTACAATGAGCAGTTCTTC
CASSRYIAFLYNEQFF
>TRBJ2-2|TRBV11-2|-|many
TGTGCCAGCAGCCGTTATTACATCCCAGTTCCCCCCGGGGAGCTGTTTTTT
CASSRYYIPVPPGELFF
>TRBJ1-6|TRBV11-2|TRBD1|-
TGTGCCAGCAGCCTACAGGGGTTCGGATCACCCCTCCACTTT
CASSLQGFGSPLHF
>TRBJ2-1|TRBV7-9|-|many
TGTGCCAGCACCCCGGTGGCCGGTGAGCAGTTCTTC
CASTPVAGEQFF
>TRBJ2-7|TRBV11-3|-|many
TGTGCCAGCAGCTTAGGAGGGACTGCAAGGAGCTCCTACGAGCAGTACTTC
CASSLGGTARSSYEQYF
>TRBJ2-7|TRBV29-1|TRBD1|many
TGCAGCGTTGAAGCGGGACAGGGTTCCTACGAGCAGTACTTC
CSVEAGQGSYEQYF
>TRBJ2-7|TRBV2|-|-
TGTGCCAGCAAAAGGACTCTCCTCTCCTACGAGCAGTACTTC
CASKRTLLSYEQYF
>TRBJ1-3|TRBV7-2|-|many
TGTGCCAGCAACCATAGGGGGGCTGGAAACACCATATATTTT
CASNHRGAGNTIYF
>TRBJ2-3|TRBV3-1|TRBD2|-
TGTGCCAGCAGCCAAGGTAGACCCTTACTAGCGGGAGTCAGGTTCACAGATACGCAGTATTTT
CASSQGRPLLAGVRFTDTQYF
>TRBJ2-3|TRBV6-1|-|-
TGTGCCAGCTACCGGACCCCCGGGACATCGATCACAGATACGCAGTATTTT
CASYRTPGTSITDTQYF
>TRBJ2-1|TRBV7-2|-|many
TGTGCCAGCAGCTTAAACTATCTGGGGGGTGAGCAGTTCTTC
CASSLNYLGGEQFF
>TRBJ2-5|TRBV13|TRBD2|-
TGTGCCAGCAGTAAGGAGGCTAGCGGGAGTGGGACCCAGTACTTC
CASSKEASGSGTQYF
>TRBJ2-1|TRBV20-1|-|many
TGCAGTGCTGCAGACAATGAGCAGTTCTTC
CSAADNEQFF
>TRBJ2-2|TRBV7-2|-|-
TGTGCCAGCAGCACACAGGGGAACACCGGGGAGCTGTTTTTT
CASSTQGNTGELFF
>TRBJ2-7|TRBV27|-|many
TGTGCCAGCAGTTTATGGCAACCCGGGACGGTAGCCAACTACGAGCAGTACTTC
CASSLWQPGTVANYEQYF
>TRBJ2-4|TRBV15|-|-
TGTGCCACCAGCAGAACCAGGGTAGGGATGGCCAAAAACATTCAGTACTTC
CATSRTRVGMAKNIQYF
>TRBJ1-5|TRBV5-5|-|many
TGTGCCAGCAGCTTGACAGGGAAAAGGGATCAGCCCCAGCATTTT
CASSLTGKRDQPQHF
>TRBJ2-7|TRBV14|-|few
TGTGCCAGCCGGGGTGCCTACGAGCAGTACTTC
CASRGAYEQYF
>TRBJ1-4|TRBV12-3/TRBV12-4|TRBD1|many
TGTGCCAGCAGCCCGAACCAGGGGGGGGTTGAAAAACTGTTTTTT
CASSPNQGGVEKLFF
>TRBJ2-3|TRBV29-1|TRBD2|many
TGCAGCGTCGGGGAGCGGGGCCAAGATACGCAGTATTTT
CSVGERGQDTQYF
>TRBJ2-5|TRBV10-3|TRBD2|many
TGTGCCATCAGTAGACTAGCGGGAGAAGAGACCCAGTACTTC
CAISRLAGEETQYF
>TRBJ2-1|TRBV12-5|-|-
TGTGCTAGTGGTTTGTATGGCAGATACAATGAGCAGTTCTTC
CASGLYGRYNEQFF
>TRBJ1-1|TRBV12-3/TRBV12-4|TRBD1|-
TGTGCCAGCAGCCCCGGGACAGGGGGCATGACTGAAGCTTTCTTT
CASSPGTGGMTEAFF
>TRBJ2-7|TRBV13|-|large
TGTGCCAGCAGCTCAAAAGGGGGGGAGGACAGCTACTCCTACGAGCAGTACTTC
CASSSKGGEDSYSYEQYF
>TRBJ1-1|TRBV18|TRBD1|many
TGTGCCAGCTCACCTCAACCGGGACAGGTGGCTACTGAAGCTTTCTTT
CASSPQPGQVATEAFF